A single sample gave rise to the 15 T cell receptor beta chains below, sequenced in a study of T cells expressing NK-cell markers. TCRdb derives one entry per CDR3 protein from the 5' RACE reads, leaving out DNA. The sample's table shows a few hundred thousand distinct CDR3 sequences. The sequenced sample consisted of blood T cells: a sorted CD56 or NKG2C T cell subset, CD4+ or CD8+ T cells, or bulk PBMC T cells (not recorded which). The receptors were sampled from a man between 18 and 69 years old in good health.

This chain links TRBV7-8 with TRBJ1-4; without DNA, the TCRdb call of TRBD1 cannot be checked. The CDR3 consists of 15 residues. Germline assignment: CDR1 SGHVS and CDR2 FQNEAQ. CDR3: CASSSNNDRGRKLFF.

The rearrangement uses TRBV6-1 and TRBJ1-1; TCRdb's D call of TRBD1 is untestable without DNA. The CDR3 length is 14 residues. Looked up from germline, CDR1 is MNHNS and CDR2 is SASEGT. CDR3: CASRTEPMNTEAFF.

The chain links TRBV2 to TRBJ2-7; the TCRdb D gene call, TRBD1, has no DNA to confirm it. CDR3 length: 15 residues. In germline, CDR1 is SNHLY, CDR2 FYNNEI. This chain's CDR3 is CASRSEGGTFLEQYF.

The chain has TRBV6-2 or TRBV6-3 and TRBJ2-3. The CDR3 sequence is 15 residues long. Germline values: CDR1 MNHEY, CDR2 SVGEGT. CDR3: CASSYLDPFSDTQYF.

This rearrangement joins TRBV12-3 or TRBV12-4 to TRBJ2-1; TCRdb selects TRBD1, and the lack of DNA leaves this call unchecked. This CDR3 is built from 14 residues. CDR3: CASSPGDGYNEQFF.

The J gene is TRBJ2-6, the V gene TRBV6-1; the TCRdb D gene call, TRBD1, has no DNA to confirm it. CDR1 MNHNS and CDR2 SASEGT come from the germline V gene. The CDR3 covers 15 residues. The CDR3 loop reads CASRFGASGANVLTF.

The V gene is TRBV20-1, the J gene TRBJ2-1; TCRdb's D call of TRBD1 is untestable without DNA. Germline V gene lookup returns CDR1 DFQATT and CDR2 SNEGSKA (reference sequence). This CDR3 spans 15 amino acids. The CDR3: CSAQDGGAPYNEQFF.

The chain carries TRBV7-2 and TRBJ2-2; TCRdb selects TRBD2, and the lack of DNA leaves this call unchecked. CDR3 length equals 14 residues. Germline V gene data show CDR1 as SGHTA and CDR2 as FQGNSA. The chain's CDR3 is CATTLAGNTGELFF.

The chain has TRBV7-9 and TRBJ1-1. Germline loops: CDR1 SEHNR, CDR2 FQNEAQ (reference sequence). The CDR3 is 15 residues long. The CDR3 here is CASGVSRAYATEAFF.

The CDR3 spells CASTLLAGGSTGELFF. The chain couples TRBV19 to TRBJ2-2; the D call from TCRdb, TRBD2, cannot be confirmed without DNA. CDR1 and CDR2 (germline): LNHDA, SQIVND (reference sequence). CDR3 length equals 16 residues.

The genes are TRBV3-1 and TRBJ2-3; TCRdb returns TRBD1, unconfirmable since there is no DNA. The CDR3 has 15 residues. CDR1 is LGHDT and CDR2 is YNNKEL in the germline V gene (reference sequence). The CDR3 region is CASRGGAWSTDTQYF.

This chain links TRBV25-1 with TRBJ2-5; without DNA, the TCRdb call of TRBD1 cannot be checked. The CDR3 contains 13 residues. In germline, CDR1 is MGHDK, CDR2 SYGVNS. Here the CDR3 reads CASSGGWGETQYF.

The chain uses TRBV6-1 and TRBJ1-1. Per the germline V gene, CDR1 is MNHNS and CDR2 is SASEGT. The CDR3 contains 14 residues. The CDR3 sequence: CASSESSRFSEAFF.

The chain combines TRBV15 with TRBJ1-6; TCRdb's D call, TRBD1, is unchecked because there is no DNA. The CDR3 contains 15 residues. Per germline, CDR1 LNHNV and CDR2 YYDKDF (reference sequence). CDR3: CATRGGQGLDSPLHF. Drawing the rest from reference TRBV15 and TRBJ1-6, the complete variable domain is DAMVIQNPRYQVTQFGKPVTLSCSQTLNHNVMYWYQQKSSQAPKLLFHYYDKDFNNEADTPDNFQSRRPNTSFCFLDIRSPGLGDTAMYLCATRGGQGLDSPLHFGNGTRLTVT.

The V and J genes are TRBV6-5 and TRBJ2-7; the TCRdb call, TRBD1, lacks DNA for checking. Germline CDR1 is MNHEY and CDR2 is SVGAGI. This CDR3 is built from 13 residues. CDR3: CASSWGGRYEQYF.